The T cell receptor (beta chain) described here comes from a study of T cell responses to AZD1222 COVID-19 vaccine. Overall study context: Second doses at about 4 or about 12 weeks were pooled. Broader study findings: The sample set comprised mostly white British donors with more females, and clonal diversity was possibly underestimated.

V dropped 1 base and J dropped 0 bases, with 11 bases sitting between them. Germline CDR1 reads SGHTS; CDR2 reads YDEGEE. The CDR3 has 15 amino acids. The assay was immunoSEQ multiplex PCR, and TCRdb's table has in-frame clones only and misses some. The sample has 65,000 to 75,000 clones, 80% to 85% seen once. Regarding this clone: Its antigen is currently unknown.

Here the sequenced sample was peripheral blood, taken on day 0 of AZD1222 vaccination. The sequence came from an adult in good health. The genes are TRBV5-8 and TRBJ2-7; D remains unclear. The CDR3 reads CASSLFRIISYEQYF. The CDR3 DNA reads as TGTGCCAGCAGCTTGTTTAGGATAATCTCCTACGAGCAGTACTTC.